This T cell receptor beta chain was sequenced during a study of blood T cell repertoires in COVID-19. Study-wide background: PBMCs, B-cell-depleted T cells, or T cells provided the cDNA or gDNA that made up the material.

Germline-derived CDR1 and CDR2 are MRHNA and SNTAGT. This CDR3 is built from 13 residues. With 5 bases removed from V and 4 bases from J, the gap between germline ends came to 11 bases. Using immunoSEQ multiplex PCR, the repertoire was profiled, and TCRdb retains in-frame clones only, with some absent. The sample carries hundreds of thousands of clones, 90% recorded once. Researchers sorted participants into cohorts using their self-reported clinical history. This chain uses TRBV6-4 with TRBJ1-2; the D is unclear. Sequencing was carried out using PBMCs or T cells enriched from blood (not recorded which). The receptor's source is a woman under 30 with acute COVID-19. The CDR3 nucleotides are TGTGCCAGCAGTCGATCAGGAGGCTATGGCTACACCTTC. As protein: CASSRSGGYGYTF.